This TCR beta chain emerged from a study of T cells in localized non-small cell lung cancer. Findings of the study overall: It was uninvolved adjacent lung that showed the highest T cell clonality, exceeding tumor.

This table comes from immunoSEQ multiplex PCR, and its TCRdb copy is limited to in-frame clones, with some not included. The sample shows 35,000 to 40,000 clones, around 87% of them seen only once. The CDR3 has 14 residues. CDR1 is SSHAT, CDR2 FNYEAQ, per germline (reference sequence). Note on this clone: Its antigen remains unidentified. One end of the junction fails to match germline, which may point to a read error.

The origin of this receptor is a man aged 35-69 years with stage I lung adenocarcinoma. This chain uses TRBV7-7 with TRBJ2-7; the D is unclear. The sequencing used peripheral blood, collected before any cancer treatment. The CDR3 DNA is TGTGCTAGCAGCTTAAGTCTCAAAACTGGGGAGCAGTACTTC. Protein: CASSLSLKTGEQYF.